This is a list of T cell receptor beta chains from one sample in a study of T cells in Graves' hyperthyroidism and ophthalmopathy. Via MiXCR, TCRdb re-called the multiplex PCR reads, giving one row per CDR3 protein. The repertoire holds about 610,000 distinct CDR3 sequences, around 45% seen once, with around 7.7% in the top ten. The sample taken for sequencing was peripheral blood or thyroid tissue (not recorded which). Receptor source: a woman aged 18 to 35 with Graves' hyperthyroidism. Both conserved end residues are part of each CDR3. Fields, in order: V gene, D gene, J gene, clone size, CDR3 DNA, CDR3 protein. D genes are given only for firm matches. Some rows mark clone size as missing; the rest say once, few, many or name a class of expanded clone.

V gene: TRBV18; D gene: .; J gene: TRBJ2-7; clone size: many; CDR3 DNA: TGTGCCAGCTCACCTCATAATGCGTACGAGCAGTACTTC; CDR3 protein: CASSPHNAYEQYF
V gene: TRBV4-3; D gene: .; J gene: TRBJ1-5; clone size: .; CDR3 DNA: TGCGCCAGCAGCCAAGATCGGGGGATCTCCGAGCATTTT; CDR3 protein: CASSQDRGISEHF
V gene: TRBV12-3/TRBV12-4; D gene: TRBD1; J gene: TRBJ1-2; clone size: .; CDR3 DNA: TGTGCCAGCAGTCCCTCTGGGACAGGGGGCCATGGCTACACCTTC; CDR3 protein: CASSPSGTGGHGYTF
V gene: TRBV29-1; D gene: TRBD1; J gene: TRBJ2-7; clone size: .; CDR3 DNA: TGCAGCAGTTTGAGGACAGGATACGAGCAGTACTTC; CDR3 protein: CSSLRTGYEQYF
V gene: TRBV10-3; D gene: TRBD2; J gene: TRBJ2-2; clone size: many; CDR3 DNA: TGTGCCATCAGTCCGGGACTAGCGGGAACCGGGGAGCTGTTTTTT; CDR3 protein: CAISPGLAGTGELFF
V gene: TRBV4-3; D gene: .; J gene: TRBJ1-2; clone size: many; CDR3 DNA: TGCGCCAGCAGCCAAGATGGGGGGGGTTCTCCCTATGGCTACACCTTC; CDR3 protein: CASSQDGGGSPYGYTF
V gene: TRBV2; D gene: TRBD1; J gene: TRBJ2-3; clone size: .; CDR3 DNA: TGTGCCAGCAGTGACTGGACAGGGTTGACAGATACGCAGTATTTT; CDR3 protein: CASSDWTGLTDTQYF
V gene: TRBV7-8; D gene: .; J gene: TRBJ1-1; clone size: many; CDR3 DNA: TGTGCCAGCAGCCTACTGGGGAACACTGAAGCTTTCTTT; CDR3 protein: CASSLLGNTEAFF
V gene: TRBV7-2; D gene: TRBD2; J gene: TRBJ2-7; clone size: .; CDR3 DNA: TGTGCCAGCAGTGAACTAGCGGGATTAAGCTCCTACGAGCAGTACTTC; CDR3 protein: CASSELAGLSSYEQYF
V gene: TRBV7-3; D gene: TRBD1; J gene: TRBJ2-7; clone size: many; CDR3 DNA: TGTGCCAGCAGTCCTTCCGGGACAGGGGTGGACGAGCAGTACTTC; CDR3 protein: CASSPSGTGVDEQYF
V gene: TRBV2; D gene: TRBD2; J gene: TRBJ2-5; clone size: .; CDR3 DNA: TGTGCCAGCAGGGGGACTAGCGGTGGGGAGACCCAGTACTTC; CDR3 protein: CASRGTSGGETQYF
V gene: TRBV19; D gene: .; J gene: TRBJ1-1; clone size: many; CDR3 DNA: TGTGCCAGTACCCTGGGACGAGCAGAAGCTTTCTTT; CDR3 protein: CASTLGRAEAFF
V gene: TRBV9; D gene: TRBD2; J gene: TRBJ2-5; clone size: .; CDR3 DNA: TGTGCCAGCAGCGTAGAGTCGGGAGGGGGGGAGACCCAGTACTTC; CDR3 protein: CASSVESGGGETQYF
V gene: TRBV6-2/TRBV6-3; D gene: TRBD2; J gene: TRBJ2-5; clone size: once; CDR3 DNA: TGTGCCAGCAGTACCGCCGCGGGAGGGTCTAGGACCCAGTACTTC; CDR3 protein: CASSTAAGGSRTQYF
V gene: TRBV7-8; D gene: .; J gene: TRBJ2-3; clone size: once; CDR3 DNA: TGTGCCAGCAGCAATGCCGCCGCAGGGAATACGCAGTATTTT; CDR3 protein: CASSNAAAGNTQYF
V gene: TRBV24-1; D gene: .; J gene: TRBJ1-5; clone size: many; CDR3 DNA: TGTGCCACCAGTGATCAGGGTCAGCCCCAGCATTTT; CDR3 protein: CATSDQGQPQHF
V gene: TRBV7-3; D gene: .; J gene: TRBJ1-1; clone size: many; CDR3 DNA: TGTGCCAGCAGCTATGAGGATGATGTGAACACTGAAGCTTTCTTT; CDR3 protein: CASSYEDDVNTEAFF
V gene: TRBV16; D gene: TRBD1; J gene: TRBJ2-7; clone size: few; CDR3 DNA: TGTGCCAGCAGCCAAACGGCGACAGGGGGCTCCTACGAGCAGTACTTC; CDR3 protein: CASSQTATGGSYEQYF
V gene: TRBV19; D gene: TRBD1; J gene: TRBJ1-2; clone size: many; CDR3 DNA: TGTGCCAGTAGTAACGATCCCGGGACAGGGATCCAACGCTATGGCTACACCTTC; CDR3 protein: CASSNDPGTGIQRYGYTF
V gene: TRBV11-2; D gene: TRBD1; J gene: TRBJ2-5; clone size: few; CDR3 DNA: TGTGCCAGCAGCCTCCGGGACAGGGGGCAAGAGACCCAGTACTTC; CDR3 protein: CASSLRDRGQETQYF
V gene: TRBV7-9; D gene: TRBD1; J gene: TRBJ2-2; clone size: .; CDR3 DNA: TGTGCCAGCAGCTTAAGTTCCCTCCGACAGGGATCGAACACCGGGGAGCTGTTTTTT; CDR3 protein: CASSLSSLRQGSNTGELFF
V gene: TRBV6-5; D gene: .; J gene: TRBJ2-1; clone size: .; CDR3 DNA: TGTGCCAGCAGAAGGGACCACAGCTCCTACAATGAGCAGTTCTTC; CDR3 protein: CASRRDHSSYNEQFF
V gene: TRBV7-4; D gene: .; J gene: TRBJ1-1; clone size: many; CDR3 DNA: TGTGCCAGCAGCTTAGTGGGGCGTGCGGTGAACACTGAAGCTTTCTTT; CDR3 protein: CASSLVGRAVNTEAFF
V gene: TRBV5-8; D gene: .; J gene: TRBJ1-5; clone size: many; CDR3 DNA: TGTGCCAGCAGCTTGATTGACGCAGGGCTCCCGGTTTTT; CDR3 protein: CASSLIDAGLPVF
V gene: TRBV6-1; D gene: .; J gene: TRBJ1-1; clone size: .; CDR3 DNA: TGTGCCAGCTCGGACGAAGTGGCAGAGAACACTGAAGCTTTCTTT; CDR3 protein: CASSDEVAENTEAFF
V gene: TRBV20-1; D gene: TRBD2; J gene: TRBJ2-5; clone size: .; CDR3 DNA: TGCAGTGCTAGCGGACCAGCGGGAGCCCCGGTAGAGGCCCAGTACTTC; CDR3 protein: CSASGPAGAPVEAQYF
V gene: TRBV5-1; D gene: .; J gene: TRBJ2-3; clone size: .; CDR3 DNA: TGCGCCAGCAGCTTCCGGGACACCACAGATACGCAGTATTTT; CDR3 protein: CASSFRDTTDTQYF
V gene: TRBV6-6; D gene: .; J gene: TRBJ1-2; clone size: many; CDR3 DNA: TGTGCCAGCAGTTACTCGAGTTCAGGTCCCGGCTACTATGGCTACACCTTC; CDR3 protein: CASSYSSSGPGYYGYTF
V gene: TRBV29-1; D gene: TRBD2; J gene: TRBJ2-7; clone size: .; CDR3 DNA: TGCAGCGGAGGACTAGAGTCCTACGAGCAGTACTTC; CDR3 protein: CSGGLESYEQYF
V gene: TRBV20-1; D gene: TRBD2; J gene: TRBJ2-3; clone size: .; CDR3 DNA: TGCAGTGCTAGGTCCCTAGCGGGAGGGAGCACAGATACGCAGTATTTT; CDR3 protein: CSARSLAGGSTDTQYF
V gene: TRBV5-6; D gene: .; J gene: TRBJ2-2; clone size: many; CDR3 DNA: TGTGCCAGCAGCTGGGGACAATCGAACACCGGGGAGCTGTTTTTT; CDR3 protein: CASSWGQSNTGELFF
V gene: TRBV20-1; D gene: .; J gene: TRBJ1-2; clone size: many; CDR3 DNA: TGCAGCGCGGGAAGGTCGGATGGCTACACCTTC; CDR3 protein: CSAGRSDGYTF